These 5 T cell receptor beta chains came from one sample sequenced in a study of radiotherapy plus CTLA-4 blockade in lung cancer. Profiled with immunoSEQ multiplex PCR; TCRdb holds only in-frame clones, not every one. The profile shows tens of thousands of clones, around 66% of them singletons. Material: peripheral blood, obtained from a patient treated with radiotherapy plus ipilimumab. Receptors originate from a human donor with non-small cell lung cancer who had stable disease on radiotherapy plus ipilimumab.

The table lists this clone with a few counts. The chain recombines TRBV19 with TRBJ1-5; 7 bases map to TRBD1. From germline, CDR1 is LNHDA and CDR2 SQIVND (reference sequence). Trimming cost V 3 bases and J 5 bases; bases outside gene matches: 13. This CDR3 spans 17 amino acids. CDR3 bases: TGTGCCAGTAGTATGCGGGGAGGGGGCGGAGGGTATCAGCCCCAGCATTTT. It specifies CASSMRGGGGGYQPQHF. Variable domain in full (rest from reference TRBV19 and TRBJ1-5): DGGITQSPKYLFRKEGQNVTLSCEQNLNHDAMYWYRQDPGQGLRLIYYSQIVNDFQKGDIAEGYSVSREKKESFPLTVTSAQKNPTAFYLCASSMRGGGGGYQPQHFGDGTRLSIL.

For this clone: Its ends do not fully match the called genes, so a read error is possible. The chain has TRBV5-1 and TRBJ2-1; 14 bases line up with TRBD2. The CDR3 spans 19 residues. The V gene's germline CDR1 is SGHRS and CDR2 YFSETQ. In DNA form, the CDR3 reads TGCACCAGCAGCTTGACTAGCGGGAGGGGTTTGGGTACCTACAATGAGCAGTTCTTC. Translation gives CTSSLTSGRGLGTYNEQFF.

The V gene is TRBV28, the J gene TRBJ1-5; the match to TRBD1 covers 8 bases. Germline CDR1 is MDHEN and CDR2 is SYDVKM. The V gene end was trimmed by 5 bases and the J gene end by 6 bases; junction bases not matched to a gene: 12. The CDR3 loop spans 16 amino acids. CDR3 DNA sequence: TGTGCCAGCAGTGAAGTGGACAGGGTCGTCGGTCAGCCCCAGCATTTT. As protein: CASSEVDRVVGQPQHF.

The chain employs TRBV6-1 and TRBJ2-5; D unresolved. The CDR3 runs to 14 residues. V was cut by 3 bases and J by 5 bases, with 13 bases left in between. Germline assignment: CDR1 MNHNS and CDR2 SASEGT. CDR3 loop: CASSENRVRETQYF. The CDR3 nucleotides read TGTGCCAGCAGTGAGAATCGGGTTAGGGAGACCCAGTACTTC.

CDR3 in amino acids: CASSLGSENQPQHF. The CDR3 DNA is TGTGCCAGCAGCTTAGGGTCAGAGAATCAGCCCCAGCATTTT. The chain couples TRBV7-8 to TRBJ1-5; the D is unclear. Germline V gene data show CDR1 as SGHVS and CDR2 as FQNEAQ. With 1 base removed from V and 4 bases from J, the gap between germline ends came to 8 bases. CDR3 length: 14 residues. Based on the CDR3 plus reference TRBV7-8 and TRBJ1-5, the full variable domain is GAGVSQSPRYKVAKRGQDVALRCDPISGHVSLFWYQQALGQGPEFLTYFQNEAQLDKSGLPSDRFFAERPEGSVSTLKIQRTQQEDSAVYLCASSLGSENQPQHFGDGTRLSIL.